A selection of T cell receptor beta chains follows, all from one sample in a study of PD-L1 blockade in urothelial cancer. TCRdb's copy holds only in-frame clones and misses some; the assay was immunoSEQ multiplex PCR. The profile covers 95,000 or so clones, with roughly 84% appearing a single time and about 2% taken by the ten largest. The starting material was PBMCs, obtained around atezolizumab (anti-PD-L1) treatment. All receptors come from a man aged 55-75 years with urothelial cancer. CDR3s include the opening cysteine and the closing phenylalanine or tryptophan. The order of the fields is J gene, D gene, V gene, clone size, CDR3 protein, CDR3 DNA. The D gene is left open where the match is weak. Where a row states a size, it is once, few, many or the class of an expanded clone; other rows omit it.

>TRBJ2-3|TRBD1|TRBV4-1|NA
CASSDRDSFTDTQYF
TGCGCCAGCAGCGACAGGGACAGTTTCACAGATACGCAGTATTTT
>TRBJ2-1|NA|TRBV7-9|NA
CASSLDRPNEQFF
TGTGCCAGCAGCTTAGACAGGCCCAATGAGCAGTTCTTC
>TRBJ2-3|TRBD2|TRBV5-1|NA
CASSSRLAGGHADTQYF
TGCGCCAGCAGCTCAAGACTAGCGGGGGGGCATGCAGATACGCAGTATTTT
>TRBJ1-5|TRBD1|TRBV4-2|NA
CASSQTGGGNQPQHF
TGTGCCAGCAGCCAAACAGGGGGTGGCAATCAGCCCCAGCATTTT
>TRBJ2-1|TRBD2|TRBV10-3|NA
CAIRRETSQKQFF
TGTGCCATCAGAAGAGAGACTAGCCAGAAGCAGTTCTTC
>TRBJ2-3|TRBD2|TRBV5-1|NA
CASSNGQGAPGGDTQYF
TGCGCCAGCTCTAATGGGCAGGGCGCACCGGGGGGGGATACGCAGTATTTT
>TRBJ2-5|NA|TRBV6-1|medium-sized
CASSGTGSATQYF
TGTGCCAGCAGTGGGACTGGCTCAGCGACCCAGTACTTC
>TRBJ1-3|NA|TRBV7-2|once
CASSSNQVDSGNTIYF
TGTGCCAGCAGCAGCAATCAGGTTGACTCTGGAAACACCATATATTTT
>TRBJ2-7|TRBD1|TRBV10-3|NA
CAISGWTGGRDEQYF
TGTGCCATCAGTGGATGGACAGGGGGACGAGATGAGCAGTACTTC
>TRBJ2-5|NA|TRBV4-3|NA
CASSQDGHSSSTQYF
TGCGCCAGCAGCCAAGACGGACATTCGTCCTCGACCCAGTACTTC